The 7 T cell receptor beta chains below come from one sample, sequenced in a study of blood T cell repertoires in COVID-19. Clones were read by immunoSEQ multiplex PCR, and TCRdb kept only the in-frame ones, dropping some. The table includes about 170,000 clones, roughly four fifths detected once. The sample was peripheral blood. The receptors were sampled from a man between 35 and 55 years old who had recovered from COVID-19.

Notes on this clone: One junction end does not reproduce the germline sequence, and a read error may be involved. In nucleotides, the CDR3 is TGTGCTAGCAGCTTCCTAGCGGGAGTTAGTAACACCGGGGAGCTGTTTTTT. Translating it yields CASSFLAGVSNTGELFF. J is TRBJ2-2 and V is TRBV7-7, with 10 nucleotides matching TRBD2. Germline V lookup: CDR1 SSHAT, CDR2 FNYEAQ (reference sequence). There are 17 residues in the CDR3.

V and J are TRBV29-1 and TRBJ2-5, with D hard to call. The V gene lost 7 bases and the J gene lost 5 bases, with 8 bases spanning the gap. The CDR3 is 10 amino acids. The germline V gene encodes CDR1 SQVTM and CDR2 ANQGSEA. CDR3 sequence reads: CSGLAETQYF. CDR3 DNA: TGCAGCGGCCTTGCGGAGACCCAGTACTTC.

The chain is built from TRBV7-6 and TRBJ1-2; a possible D gene is TRBD1 (5 bases). V dropped 5 bases and J dropped 4 bases, with 11 bases sitting between them. The CDR3 extends over 13 amino acids. CDR1 is SGHVS, CDR2 FNYEAQ, per germline. CDR3 sequence: CASSPGQLYGYTF. In DNA, the CDR3 is TGTGCCAGCAGCCCTGGACAACTCTATGGCTACACCTTC.

This chain connects TRBV3-1 (or the pseudogene TRBV3-2) to TRBJ1-3; D remains ambiguous. V lost 1 base to trimming and J lost 0 bases, with 7 bases between them. This CDR3 has 15 amino acids. Germline CDR1 and CDR2: LGHDT and YNNKEL (reference sequence). CDR3 DNA sequence: TGTGCCAGCAGCCAAGTGCGGAGCTCTGGAAACACCATATATTTT. This encodes CASSQVRSSGNTIYF.

CDR3 amino acids: CASSHFVASRSEAFF. Written as DNA, the CDR3 is TGTGCCAGCAGCCACTTTGTCGCTAGCCGGTCTGAAGCTTTCTTT. The chain links TRBV5-4 to TRBJ1-1; D unresolved. The CDR3 sequence is 15 residues long. The germline V and J ends were trimmed by 4 bases and 6 bases, with 19 bases remaining between them. From germline, CDR1 is SGHNT and CDR2 YYREEE (reference sequence).

This chain uses TRBV7-9 with TRBJ2-1; a weak D match, TRBD2 (6 bases). Germline CDR1 is SEHNR and CDR2 is FQNEAQ (reference sequence). The V and J ends lost 7 bases and 7 bases respectively, with 17 bases between them. This CDR3 is 14 amino acids long. The CDR3 loop is CASNSLGGGNEQFF. CDR3 nucleotide sequence: TGTGCCAGCAACTCGCTGGGGGGAGGTAATGAGCAGTTCTTC.

A word on this clone: This sequence may be a read error, since a much larger clone differs from it by one base. CDR3 in DNA: TGTGCCAGCAGTCTGTATGGCTACACCTTC. Protein product: CASSLYGYTF. The rearrangement joins TRBV6-4 to TRBJ1-2; D remains ambiguous. The CDR3 is 10 residues long. Germline CDR1 is MRHNA and CDR2 is SNTAGT. The V and J ends lost 5 bases and 5 bases respectively, with 3 bases between them.